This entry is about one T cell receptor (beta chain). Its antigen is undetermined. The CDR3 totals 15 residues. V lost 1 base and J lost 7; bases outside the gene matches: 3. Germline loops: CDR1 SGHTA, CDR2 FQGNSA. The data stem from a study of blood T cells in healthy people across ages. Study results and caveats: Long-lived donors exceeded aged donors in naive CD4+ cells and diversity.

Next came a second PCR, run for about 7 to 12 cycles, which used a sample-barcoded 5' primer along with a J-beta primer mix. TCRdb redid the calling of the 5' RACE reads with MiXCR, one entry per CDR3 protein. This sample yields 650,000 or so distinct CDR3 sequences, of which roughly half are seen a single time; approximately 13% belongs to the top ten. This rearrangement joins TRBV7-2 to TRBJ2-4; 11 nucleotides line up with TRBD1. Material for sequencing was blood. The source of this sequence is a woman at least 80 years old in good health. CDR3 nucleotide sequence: TGTGCCAGCAGCTTAGGAGGGACAGGGGGTAACATTCAGTACTTC. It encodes CASSLGGTGGNIQYF.